This TCR beta chain was observed in a study of identical twins. This CDR3 has 16 amino acids. Germline CDR1 is SGHDT and CDR2 is YYEEEE. V shed 4 bases, J shed 6 bases, and the junction held 12 bases outside the gene matches. TCRdb redid the calling of the 5' RACE reads with MiXCR, one entry per CDR3 protein. The table lists hundreds of thousands of distinct CDR3 sequences, roughly a quarter of them singletons. Regarding the study as a whole: Within twin pairs, the out-of-frame alpha sequences they shared showed excess low generation probability.

Of note for this clonotype: Its antigen is unidentified.

These data were also filed under a second study, of T cells expressing NK-cell markers. That source reports: Eight donors were sequenced, seven testing HCMV-seropositive and one testing seronegative. In a handful of donors, dominant clonotypes made up roughly 28.3-65% of CD3+CD56-NKG2C+ cells.

The rearrangement uses TRBV5-6 and TRBJ1-5, with 8 bases that match TRBD1. The TCR originated in a woman younger than 35 in good health. Sample: CD4+ T cells sorted from blood. The CDR3 here is CASSPWTGTIVQPQHF. CDR3 nucleotide sequence: TGTGCCAGCAGCCCGTGGACAGGGACGATAGTTCAGCCCCAGCATTTT. The full variable domain, in which reference TRBV5-6 and TRBJ1-5 provide the parts outside the CDR3, is DAGVTQSPTHLIKTRGQQVTLRCSPKSGHDTVSWYQQALGQGPQFIFQYYEEEERQRGNFPDRFSGHQFPNYSSELNVNALLLGDSALYLCASSPWTGTIVQPQHFGDGTRLSIL.